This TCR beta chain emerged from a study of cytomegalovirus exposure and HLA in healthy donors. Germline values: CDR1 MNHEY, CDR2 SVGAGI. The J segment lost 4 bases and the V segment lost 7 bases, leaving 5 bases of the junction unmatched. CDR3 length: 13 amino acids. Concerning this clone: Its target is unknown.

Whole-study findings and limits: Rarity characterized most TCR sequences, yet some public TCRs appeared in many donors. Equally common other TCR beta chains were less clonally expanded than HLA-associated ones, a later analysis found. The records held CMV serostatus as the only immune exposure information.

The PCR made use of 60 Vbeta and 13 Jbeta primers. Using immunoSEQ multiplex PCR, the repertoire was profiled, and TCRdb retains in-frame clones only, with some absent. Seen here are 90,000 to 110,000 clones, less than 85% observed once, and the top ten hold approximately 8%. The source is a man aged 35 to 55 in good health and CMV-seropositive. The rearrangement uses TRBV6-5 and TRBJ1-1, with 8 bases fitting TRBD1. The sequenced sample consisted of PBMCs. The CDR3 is CASINTGGTEAFF. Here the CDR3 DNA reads TGTGCCAGCATAAACACAGGGGGCACTGAAGCTTTCTTT.